This T cell receptor (beta chain) was captured by sequencing in a study of OX40 agonist ivuxolimab in advanced cancers. On the study more broadly: The dose-escalation cohort was about 86% male, with a mean age of around 54 years, ranging about 23 to 90. Study-wide results and caveats: CD8+ T cells (on average) carried more expanded clones than CD4+ T cells.

The table came from immunoSEQ multiplex PCR; TCRdb's copy has only in-frame clones and leaves some out. The sample lists 65,000 to 75,000 clones, about 90% occurring once. With respect to this clone: Its specificity is unknown.

The CDR3 has 15 amino acids. The germline V gene has CDR1 SGHNT and CDR2 YENEEA. The V end was cut by 2 bases, the J end by 7 bases, with 14 bases between. The chain has TRBV11-3 and TRBJ2-2; D may be TRBD2 (6 bases). The receptor was derived from an adult with an advanced solid tumor such as melanoma, head and neck, liver or kidney cancer. The sample here was CD4+ or CD8+ T cells sorted from blood, taken in a trial of the OX40 agonist ivuxolimab. The CDR3 DNA reads as TGTGCCAGCAGCTTACCGGGTCTAGCGATCGGGGAGCTGTTTTTT. Residues: CASSLPGLAIGELFF.